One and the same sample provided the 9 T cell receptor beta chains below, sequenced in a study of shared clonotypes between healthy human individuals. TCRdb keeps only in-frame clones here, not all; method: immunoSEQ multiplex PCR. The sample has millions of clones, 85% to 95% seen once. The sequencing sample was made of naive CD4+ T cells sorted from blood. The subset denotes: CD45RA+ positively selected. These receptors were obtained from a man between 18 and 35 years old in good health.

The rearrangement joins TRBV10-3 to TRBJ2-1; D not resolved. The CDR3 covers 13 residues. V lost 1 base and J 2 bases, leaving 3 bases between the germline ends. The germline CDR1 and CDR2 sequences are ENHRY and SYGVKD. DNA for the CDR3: TGTGCCATCAGTGAGTACCCCTACAATGAGCAGTTCTTC. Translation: CAISEYPYNEQFF.

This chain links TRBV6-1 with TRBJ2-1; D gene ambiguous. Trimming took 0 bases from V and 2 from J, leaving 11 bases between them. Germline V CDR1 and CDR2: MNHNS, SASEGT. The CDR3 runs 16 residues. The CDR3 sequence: CASSEAQIQPYNEQFF. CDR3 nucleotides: TGTGCCAGCAGTGAAGCGCAGATTCAACCCTACAATGAGCAGTTCTTC.

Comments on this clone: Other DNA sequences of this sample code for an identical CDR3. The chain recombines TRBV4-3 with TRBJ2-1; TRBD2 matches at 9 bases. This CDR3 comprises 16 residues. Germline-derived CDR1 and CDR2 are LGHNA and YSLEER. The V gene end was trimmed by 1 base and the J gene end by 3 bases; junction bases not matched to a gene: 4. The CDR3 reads CASSQGGSGSYNEQFF. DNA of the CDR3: TGCGCCAGCAGCCAAGGGGGTAGCGGGAGCTACAATGAGCAGTTCTTC.

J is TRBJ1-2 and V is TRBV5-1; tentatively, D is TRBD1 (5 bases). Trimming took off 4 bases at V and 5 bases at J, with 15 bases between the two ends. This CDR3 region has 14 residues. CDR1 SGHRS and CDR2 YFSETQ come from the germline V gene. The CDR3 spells CASSPLTERYGYTF. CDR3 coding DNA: TGCGCCAGCAGCCCGCTGACAGAGAGATATGGCTACACCTTC.

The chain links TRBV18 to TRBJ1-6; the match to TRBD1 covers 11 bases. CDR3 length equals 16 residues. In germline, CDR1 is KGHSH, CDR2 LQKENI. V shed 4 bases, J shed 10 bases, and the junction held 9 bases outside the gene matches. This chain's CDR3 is CASSRPGQGVRSPLHF. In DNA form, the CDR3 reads TGTGCCAGCTCACGACCGGGACAGGGGGTGAGGTCACCCCTCCACTTT.

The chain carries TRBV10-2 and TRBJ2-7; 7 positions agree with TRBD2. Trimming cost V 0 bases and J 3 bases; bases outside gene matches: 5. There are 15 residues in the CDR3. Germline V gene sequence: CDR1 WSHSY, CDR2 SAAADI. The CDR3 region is CASSESAGDYYEQYF. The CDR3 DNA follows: TGCGCCAGCAGTGAGTCGGCGGGGGACTACTACGAGCAGTACTTC.

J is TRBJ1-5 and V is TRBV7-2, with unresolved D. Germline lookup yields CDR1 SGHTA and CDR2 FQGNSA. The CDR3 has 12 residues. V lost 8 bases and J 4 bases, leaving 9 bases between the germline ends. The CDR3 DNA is TGTGCCAGCGGAGACTTAAATCAGCCCCAGCATTTT. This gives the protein CASGDLNQPQHF.

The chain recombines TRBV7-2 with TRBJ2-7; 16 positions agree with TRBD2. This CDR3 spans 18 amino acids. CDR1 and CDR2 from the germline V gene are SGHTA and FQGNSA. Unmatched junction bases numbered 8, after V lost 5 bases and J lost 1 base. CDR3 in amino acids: CASSKGLAGGRGSYEQYF. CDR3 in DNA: TGTGCCAGCAGCAAGGGACTAGCGGGAGGGCGGGGGTCCTACGAGCAGTACTTC. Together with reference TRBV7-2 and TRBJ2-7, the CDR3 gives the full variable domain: GAGVSQSPSNKVTEKGKDVELRCDPISGHTALYWYRQSLGQGLEFLIYFQGNSAPDKSGLPSDRFSAERTGGSVSTLTIQRTQQEDSAVYLCASSKGLAGGRGSYEQYFGPGTRLTVT.

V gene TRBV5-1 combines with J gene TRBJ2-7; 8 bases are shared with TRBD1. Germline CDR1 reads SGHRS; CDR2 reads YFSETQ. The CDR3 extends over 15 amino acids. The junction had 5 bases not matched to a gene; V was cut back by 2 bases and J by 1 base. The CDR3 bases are TGCGCCAGCAGCTTTCAGGGGGCCCTATCCTACGAGCAGTACTTC. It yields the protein CASSFQGALSYEQYF.